This entry describes one T cell receptor beta chain. This CDR3 is also generated by other DNA sequences in the sample. In each case, RNA was isolated and then reverse transcribed into cDNA as the sequencing template. Repertoires were generated with immunoSEQ multiplex PCR, while TCRdb's copy carries only in-frame clones and drops some. The sample has around 300,000 clones; 50% to 75% are singletons. The CDR3 spans 12 residues. Germline-derived CDR1 and CDR2 are SQVTM and ANQGSEA. Trimming pared 3 bases from V and 1 base from J, leaving 6 bases between. The data were taken from a study of CD8+ T cells in alopecia areata. Study information: Severity was scored as percentage of affected scalp area in treated patients.

The treatment was: oral pan-JAK inhibitor, 5-10 mg twice daily. Sequencing was performed on CD4+ T cells sorted from blood, taken at roughly week 52, from a patient treated with tofacitinib. J is TRBJ1-1 and V is TRBV29-1; no clear D gene. The clonotype originates from a human donor with alopecia areata. The CDR3, as DNA: TGCAGCGTTGACGGCGGGAACACTGAAGCTTTCTTT. Its protein is CSVDGGNTEAFF.